Given below is one T cell receptor (beta chain) in context. Its target antigen remains unknown. The record has no base qualities; no much larger clone is one base away. This record comes from a study of blood T cell repertoires in COVID-19 (dated by TCRdb to between 2020 and 2021). Turning to the overall study: The collaborator samples originated in the United States, Italy and Spain and spanned the acute and convalescent phases of COVID-19. The material from the prospective study consisted of cDNA or gDNA derived from T cells, B-cell-depleted T cells, or PBMCs. Deeply sampled blood TCRbeta repertoires from subjects exposed to, actively infected with, or recovered from COVID-19 were included in the dataset. The repertoires were made available in a free public database intended to serve as a resource for research on the immune response to SARS-CoV-2. The samples were drawn from two sources: the first 160 participants of the ongoing ImmuneRACE study, and over 950 subjects contributed by 6 global collaborators. Nearly every sample came with metadata listing a de-identified subject ID, COVID-19 status, age in years and sex. HLA class I and class II types, where available, came from metadata supplied by the sample provider rather than from assay-based typing. The research as a whole found: Clinical and demographic metadata were provided uncurated, with the amount varying by source and participant.

The immunoSEQ Assay, a bias-controlled multiplex PCR, was used to amplify TCRbeta CDR3 regions from genomic DNA. The published analysis was carried out like this. The number of nucleated cells in each sample was estimated by amplification of reference gene primers within the assay. To quantify the absolute abundance of each unique TCRbeta CDR3 rearrangement, sequence reads were collapsed and filtered. Productive Simpson clonality was computed per sample as the square root of Simpson's diversity index over productive rearrangements. Imported from immuneACCESS, the table was reduced by TCRdb to in-frame sequences with V and J called. These copies leave out some clones; in studies compared against another copy, an unresolved V gene accounts for under half, and the cause of the remainder is not known. V and J calls and clone size follow that table, whereas D and trimming were derived from the DNA. The sample yields 290,000 or so clones; roughly 89% were counted once. The ten largest account for around 4.4% of the sample.

Participants in the prospective study were enrolled through a virtual design, were aged roughly 18 to 100 years, and lived in approximately 24 United States geographic areas. To assign participants to cohorts, the prospective study relied on clinical history that participants themselves reported in a screening survey and a study questionnaire. Each participant in the prospective study had whole blood, serum and a nasopharyngeal or oropharyngeal swab collected by mobile phlebotomists. Prospective study participants could optionally give additional blood draws and questionnaires over an approximately 2-month period. Before DNA extraction, prospective study blood samples were shipped either frozen or at room temperature. Per the germline V gene (reference sequence), LNHDA is the CDR1 and SQIVND is the CDR2. Its CDR3 holds 15 amino acids, cysteine through phenylalanine. Kept here is only the CDR3 DNA, which spans 45 bases and is read in frame from base 1. V was cut back by 5 bases and J by 5 bases, leaving a gap of 18 bases between them.

Recombination linked TRBV19 to TRBJ1-2; TRBD1 is a weak D gene call, 6 bases matching. Sequenced material: PBMCs or T cells enriched from blood (not recorded which). This sequence originates from a woman between 18 and 29 years old with acute COVID-19. The nucleotide sequence reads TGTGCCAGTAGTCATGGACAGATAAGGATATATGGCTACACCTTC. This translates into CASSHGQIRIYGYTF.